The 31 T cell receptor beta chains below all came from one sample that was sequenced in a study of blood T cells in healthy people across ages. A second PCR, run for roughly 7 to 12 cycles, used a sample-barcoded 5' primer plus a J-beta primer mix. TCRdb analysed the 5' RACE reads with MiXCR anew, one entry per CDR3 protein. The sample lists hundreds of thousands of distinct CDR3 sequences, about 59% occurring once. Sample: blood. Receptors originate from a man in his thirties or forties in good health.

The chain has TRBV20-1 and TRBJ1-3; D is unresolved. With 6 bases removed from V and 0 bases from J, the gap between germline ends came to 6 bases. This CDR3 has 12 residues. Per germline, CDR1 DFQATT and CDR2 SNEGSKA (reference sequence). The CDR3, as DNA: TGCAGTGCATGGAGCTCTGGAAACACCATATATTTT. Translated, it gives CSAWSSGNTIYF.

Here the CDR3 reads CASTQGQGAWGIAKNIQYF. CDR3 nucleotide sequence: TGTGCCAGCACTCAAGGACAGGGGGCATGGGGAATAGCCAAAAACATTCAGTACTTC. The chain recombines TRBV12-3 or TRBV12-4 with TRBJ2-4, with 11 bases aligning to TRBD1. The CDR3 totals 19 residues. V shed 7 bases, J shed 0 bases, and the junction held 14 bases outside the gene matches.

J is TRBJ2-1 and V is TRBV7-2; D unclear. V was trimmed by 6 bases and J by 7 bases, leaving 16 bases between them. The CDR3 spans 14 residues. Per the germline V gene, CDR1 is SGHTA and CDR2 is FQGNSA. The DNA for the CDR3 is TGTGCCAGCAGAGAGACGCCAATAGGGAATGAGCAGTTCTTC. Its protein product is CASRETPIGNEQFF.

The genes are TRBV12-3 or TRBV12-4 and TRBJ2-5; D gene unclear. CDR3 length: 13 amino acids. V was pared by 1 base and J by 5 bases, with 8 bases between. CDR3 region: CASSLVDQETQYF. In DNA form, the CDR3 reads TGTGCCAGCAGTTTAGTCGATCAGGAGACCCAGTACTTC.

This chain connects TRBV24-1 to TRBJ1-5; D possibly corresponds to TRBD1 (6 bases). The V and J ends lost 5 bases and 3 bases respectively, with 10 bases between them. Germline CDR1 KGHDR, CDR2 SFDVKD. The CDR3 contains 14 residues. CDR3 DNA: TGTGCCACCAGTGCCCAGGGGTACAATCAGCCCCAGCATTTT. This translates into CATSAQGYNQPQHF.

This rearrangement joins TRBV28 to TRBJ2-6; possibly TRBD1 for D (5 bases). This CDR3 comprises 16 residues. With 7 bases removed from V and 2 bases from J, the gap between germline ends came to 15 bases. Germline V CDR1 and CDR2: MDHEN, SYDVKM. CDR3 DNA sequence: TGTGCCAGCACCTCGTTCCAGGGTGCTGGGGCCAACGTCCTGACTTTC. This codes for CASTSFQGAGANVLTF.

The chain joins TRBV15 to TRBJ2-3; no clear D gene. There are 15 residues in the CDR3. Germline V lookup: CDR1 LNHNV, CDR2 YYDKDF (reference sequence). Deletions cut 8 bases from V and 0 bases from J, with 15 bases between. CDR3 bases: TGTGCCACCGGTCTGAGGCGGAGCAGCACAGATACGCAGTATTTT. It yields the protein CATGLRRSSTDTQYF. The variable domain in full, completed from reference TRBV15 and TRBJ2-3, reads DAMVIQNPRYQVTQFGKPVTLSCSQTLNHNVMYWYQQKSSQAPKLLFHYYDKDFNNEADTPDNFQSRRPNTSFCFLDIRSPGLGDTAMYLCATGLRRSSTDTQYFGPGTRLTVL.

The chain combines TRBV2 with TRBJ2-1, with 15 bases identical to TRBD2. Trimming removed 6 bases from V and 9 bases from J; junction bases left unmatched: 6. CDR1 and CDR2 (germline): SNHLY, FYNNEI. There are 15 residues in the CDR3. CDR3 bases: TGTGCCAGCAGGCGGGGGACTAGCGGGGGGAGTGAGCAGTTCTTC. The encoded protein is CASRRGTSGGSEQFF. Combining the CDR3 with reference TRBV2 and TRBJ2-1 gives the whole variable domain EPEVTQTPSHQVTQMGQEVILRCVPISNHLYFYWYRQILGQKVEFLVSFYNNEISEKSEIFDDQFSVERPDGSNFTLKIRSTKLEDSAMYFCASRRGTSGGSEQFFGPGTRLTVL.

The CDR3 nucleotides read TGTGCCAGCAGCCAAGACCCTGGACAGGGGGCAAGAACGCAGTATTTT. Translation gives CASSQDPGQGARTQYF. The rearrangement links TRBV3-1 to TRBJ2-3; the match to TRBD1 covers 11 bases. Germline values: CDR1 LGHDT, CDR2 YNNKEL (reference sequence). Trimming cost V 0 bases and J 9 bases; bases outside gene matches: 8. CDR3 length: 16 residues.

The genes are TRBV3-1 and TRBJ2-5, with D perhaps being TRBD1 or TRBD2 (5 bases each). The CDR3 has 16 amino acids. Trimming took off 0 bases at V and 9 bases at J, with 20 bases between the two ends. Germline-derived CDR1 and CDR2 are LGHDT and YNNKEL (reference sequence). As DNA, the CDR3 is TGTGCCAGCAGCCAAGATAAACAGGTACCGAGGGAGTCCCAGTACTTC. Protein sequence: CASSQDKQVPRESQYF.

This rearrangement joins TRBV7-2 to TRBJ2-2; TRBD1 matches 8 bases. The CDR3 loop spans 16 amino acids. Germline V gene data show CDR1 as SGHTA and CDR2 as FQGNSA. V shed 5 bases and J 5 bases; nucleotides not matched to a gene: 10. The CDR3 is CASSPPGTGLTGELFF. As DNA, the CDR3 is TGTGCCAGCAGCCCCCCGGGGACAGGCCTAACCGGGGAGCTGTTTTTT.

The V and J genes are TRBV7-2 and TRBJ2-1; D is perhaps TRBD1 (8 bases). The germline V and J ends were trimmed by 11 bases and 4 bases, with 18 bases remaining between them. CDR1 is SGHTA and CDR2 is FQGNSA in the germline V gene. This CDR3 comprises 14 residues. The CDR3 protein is CASQGGGLYNEQFF. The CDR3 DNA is TGTGCCTCACAGGGGGGGGGCCTTTACAATGAGCAGTTCTTC.

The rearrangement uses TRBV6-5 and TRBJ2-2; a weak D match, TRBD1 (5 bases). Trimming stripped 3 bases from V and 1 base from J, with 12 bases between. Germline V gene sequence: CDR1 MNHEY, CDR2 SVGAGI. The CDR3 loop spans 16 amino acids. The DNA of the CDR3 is TGTGCCAGCAGTTATGGTTGGGGCCAGAACACCGGGGAGCTGTTTTTT. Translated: CASSYGWGQNTGELFF.

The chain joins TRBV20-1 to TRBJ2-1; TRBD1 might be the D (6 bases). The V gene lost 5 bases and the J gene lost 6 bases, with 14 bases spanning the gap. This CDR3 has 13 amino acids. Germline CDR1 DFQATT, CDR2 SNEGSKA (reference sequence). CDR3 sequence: CSAYRVDRNEQFF. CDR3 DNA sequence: TGCAGTGCTTACAGGGTGGATCGCAATGAGCAGTTCTTC.

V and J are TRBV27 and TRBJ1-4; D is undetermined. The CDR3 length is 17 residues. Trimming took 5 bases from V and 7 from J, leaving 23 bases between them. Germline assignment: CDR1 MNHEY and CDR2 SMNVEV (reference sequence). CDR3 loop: CASSVNSPGPLGEKLFF. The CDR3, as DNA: TGTGCCAGCAGTGTGAATTCCCCAGGACCCCTTGGTGAAAAACTGTTTTTT. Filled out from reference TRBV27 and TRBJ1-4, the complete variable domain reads EAQVTQNPRYLITVTGKKLTVTCSQNMNHEYMSWYRQDPGLGLRQIYYSMNVEVTDKGDVPEGYKVSRKEKRNFPLILESPSPNQTSLYFCASSVNSPGPLGEKLFFGSGTQLSVL.

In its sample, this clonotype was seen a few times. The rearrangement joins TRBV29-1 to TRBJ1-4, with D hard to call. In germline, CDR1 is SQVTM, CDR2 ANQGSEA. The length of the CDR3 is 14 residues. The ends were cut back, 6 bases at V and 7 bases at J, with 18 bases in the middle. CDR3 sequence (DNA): TGCAGCGTAGTCCCTACTGGGAGCGGTGAAAAACTGTTTTTT. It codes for CSVVPTGSGEKLFF.

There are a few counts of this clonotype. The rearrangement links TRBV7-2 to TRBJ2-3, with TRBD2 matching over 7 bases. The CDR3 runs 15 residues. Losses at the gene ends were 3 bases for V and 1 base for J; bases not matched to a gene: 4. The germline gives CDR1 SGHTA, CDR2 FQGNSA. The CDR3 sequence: CASSFRAGRTDTQYF. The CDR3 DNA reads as TGTGCCAGCAGCTTTAGAGCGGGGCGCACAGATACGCAGTATTTT.

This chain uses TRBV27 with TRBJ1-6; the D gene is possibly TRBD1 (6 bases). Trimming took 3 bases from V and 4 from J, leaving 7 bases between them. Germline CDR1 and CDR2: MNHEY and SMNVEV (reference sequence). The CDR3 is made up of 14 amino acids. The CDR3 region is CASSLQGYNSPLHF. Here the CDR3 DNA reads TGTGCCAGCAGTTTGCAGGGGTATAATTCACCCCTCCACTTT.

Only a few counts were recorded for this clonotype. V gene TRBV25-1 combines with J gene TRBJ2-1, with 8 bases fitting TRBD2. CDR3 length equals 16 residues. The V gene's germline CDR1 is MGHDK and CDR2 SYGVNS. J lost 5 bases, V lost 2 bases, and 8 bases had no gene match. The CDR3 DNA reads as TGTGCCAGCAGTGAAGGGAACGGGGGGGAAAACAATGAGCAGTTCTTC. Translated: CASSEGNGGENNEQFF. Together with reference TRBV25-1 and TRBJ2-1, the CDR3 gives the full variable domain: EADIYQTPRYLVIGTGKKITLECSQTMGHDKMYWYQQDPGMELHLIHYSYGVNSTEKGDLSSESTVSRIRTEHFPLTLESARPSHTSQYLCASSEGNGGENNEQFFGPGTRLTVL.

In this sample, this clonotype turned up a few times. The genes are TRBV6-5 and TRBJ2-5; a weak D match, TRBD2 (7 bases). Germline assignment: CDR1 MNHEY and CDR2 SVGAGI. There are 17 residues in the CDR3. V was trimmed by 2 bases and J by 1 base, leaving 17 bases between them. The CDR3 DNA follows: TGTGCCAGCAGTTACACCTATTTCGGGGGGCCCCAAGAGACCCAGTACTTC. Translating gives CASSYTYFGGPQETQYF.

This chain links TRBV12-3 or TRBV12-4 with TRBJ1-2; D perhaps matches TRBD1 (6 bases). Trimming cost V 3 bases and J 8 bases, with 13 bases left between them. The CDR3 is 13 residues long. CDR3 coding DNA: TGTGCCAGCAGTTTGAACAGGGTTCGGGGCTACACCTTC. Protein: CASSLNRVRGYTF.

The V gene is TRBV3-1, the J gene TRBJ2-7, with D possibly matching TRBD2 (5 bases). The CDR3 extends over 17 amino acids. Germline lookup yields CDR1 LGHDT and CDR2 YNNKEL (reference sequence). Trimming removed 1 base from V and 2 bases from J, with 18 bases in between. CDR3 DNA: TGTGCCAGCAGCCAAGGAGACTACGAGGACGGACCCTACGAGCAGTACTTC. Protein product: CASSQGDYEDGPYEQYF.

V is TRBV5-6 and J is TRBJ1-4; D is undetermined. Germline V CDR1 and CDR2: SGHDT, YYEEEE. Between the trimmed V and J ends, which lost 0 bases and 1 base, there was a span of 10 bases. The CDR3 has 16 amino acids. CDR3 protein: CASSLERGGTNEKLFF. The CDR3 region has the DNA TGTGCCAGCAGCTTGGAGCGGGGTGGAACTAATGAAAAACTGTTTTTT.

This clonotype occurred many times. CDR3 loop: CASSYRSSYNEQFF. Written as DNA, the CDR3 is TGTGCCAGCAGTTACAGGAGCTCCTACAATGAGCAGTTCTTC. The chain joins TRBV6-6 to TRBJ2-1; D is unresolved. V lost 2 bases, J lost 0 bases, and 5 bases lay in between. Per germline, CDR1 MNHNY and CDR2 SVGAGI (reference sequence). The CDR3 spans 14 residues.

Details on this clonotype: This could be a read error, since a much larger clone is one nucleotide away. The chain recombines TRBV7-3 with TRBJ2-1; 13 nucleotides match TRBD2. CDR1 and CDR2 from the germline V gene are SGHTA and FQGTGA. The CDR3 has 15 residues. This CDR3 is CASSSTSGGYSEQFF. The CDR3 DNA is TGTGCCAGCAGCTCGACTAGCGGGGGGTACAGTGAGCAGTTCTTC.

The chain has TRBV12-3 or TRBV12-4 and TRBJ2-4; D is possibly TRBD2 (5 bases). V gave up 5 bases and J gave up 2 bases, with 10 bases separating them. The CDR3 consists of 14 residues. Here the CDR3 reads CASSASLTKNIQYF. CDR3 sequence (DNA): TGTGCCAGCAGTGCTAGCTTGACCAAAAACATTCAGTACTTC.

The CDR3 nucleotides are TGTGCCAGCTCACCACCACAGGGTTACAATGAGCAGTTCTTC. This encodes CASSPPQGYNEQFF. The J gene is TRBJ2-1, the V gene TRBV18; D may be TRBD1 (6 bases). The V gene lost 0 bases and the J gene lost 4 bases, with 7 bases spanning the gap. The CDR3 consists of 14 residues. Germline V gives CDR1 KGHSH, CDR2 LQKENI.

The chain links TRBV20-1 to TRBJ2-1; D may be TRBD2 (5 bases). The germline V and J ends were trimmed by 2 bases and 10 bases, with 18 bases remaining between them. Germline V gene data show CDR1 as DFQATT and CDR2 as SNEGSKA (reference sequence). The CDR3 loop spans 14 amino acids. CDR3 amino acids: CSARMRAGRFEQFF. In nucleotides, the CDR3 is TGCAGTGCTAGAATGCGGGCCGGAAGGTTCGAGCAGTTCTTC.

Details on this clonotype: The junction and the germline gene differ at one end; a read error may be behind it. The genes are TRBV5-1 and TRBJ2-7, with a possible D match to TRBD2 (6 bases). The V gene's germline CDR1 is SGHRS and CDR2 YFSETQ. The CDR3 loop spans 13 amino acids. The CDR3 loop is CASRLGGLYGQYF. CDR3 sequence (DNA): TGCGCCAGCCGACTAGGAGGGCTCTACGGGCAGTACTTC.

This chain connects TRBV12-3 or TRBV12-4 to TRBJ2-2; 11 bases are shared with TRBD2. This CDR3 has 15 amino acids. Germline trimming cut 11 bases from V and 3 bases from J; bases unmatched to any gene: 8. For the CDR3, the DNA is TGTGCCGGCGTATTACTAGCGGGAGACACCGGGGAGCTGTTTTTT. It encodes CAGVLLAGDTGELFF.

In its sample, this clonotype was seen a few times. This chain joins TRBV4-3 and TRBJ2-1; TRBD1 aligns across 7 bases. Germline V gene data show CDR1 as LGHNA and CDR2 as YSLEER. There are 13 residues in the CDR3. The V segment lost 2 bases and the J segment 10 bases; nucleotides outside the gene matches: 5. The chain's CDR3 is CASSQTGVDEQFF. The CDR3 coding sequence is TGCGCCAGCAGCCAAACAGGGGTGGACGAGCAGTTCTTC.